Presented here are 11 T cell receptor beta chains from one specimen sequenced in a study of CD8+ T cells in alopecia areata. As for treatment: oral pan-JAK inhibitor, 5-10 mg twice daily. Following RNA extraction, reverse transcription yielded cDNA that acted as the sequencing template. Libraries were prepared by immunoSEQ multiplex PCR; TCRdb keeps only in-frame clonotypes and omits some of them. This table holds around 200,000 clones, over 60% found once. Sample: CD4+ T cells sorted from blood, taken at week 4, from a patient treated with tofacitinib. These receptors came from a human donor with alopecia areata.

The rearrangement links TRBV4-2 to TRBJ1-6; no reliable D call. V lost 0 bases and J lost 8, with 17 bases in between. The germline gives CDR1 LGHNA, CDR2 YNFKEQ. The CDR3 extends over 17 amino acids. The CDR3 DNA reads as TGTGCCAGCAGCCAAGATAACTGGTACAGTAGAGATTCACCCCTCCACTTT. It codes for CASSQDNWYSRDSPLHF.

This clone occurred a few times. The chain is built from TRBV27 and TRBJ2-7, with TRBD1 matching over 7 bases. The V gene end was trimmed by 4 bases and the J gene end by 6 bases; junction bases not matched to a gene: 12. This CDR3 spans 15 amino acids. Germline V lookup: CDR1 MNHEY, CDR2 SMNVEV (reference sequence). Here the CDR3 reads CASSSADRVKGEQYF. The CDR3 DNA reads as TGTGCCAGCAGTTCCGCCGACAGGGTCAAAGGCGAGCAGTACTTC.

The J gene is TRBJ2-5, the V gene TRBV6-5; TRBD1 is a possible D gene (6 bases). Germline assignment: CDR1 MNHEY and CDR2 SVGAGI. This CDR3 is 14 amino acids long. V was trimmed by 5 bases and J by 4 bases, leaving 14 bases between them. Here the CDR3 reads CASSPPQGRETQYF. CDR3 DNA: TGTGCCAGCAGTCCACCGCAGGGGAGAGAGACCCAGTACTTC.

This clone was seen a handful of times. The chain recombines TRBV4-3 with TRBJ1-6; D is undetermined. CDR3 length: 12 amino acids. CDR1 is LGHNA, CDR2 YSLEER, per germline. V was shortened by 1 base and J by 7 bases, with 2 bases between the two germline ends. The CDR3 here is CASSQGNSPLHF. The DNA for the CDR3 is TGCGCCAGCAGCCAAGGGAATTCACCCCTCCACTTT.

V usage is TRBV7-9 and J usage is TRBJ2-7, with no clear D. V was pared by 2 bases and J by 0 bases, with 14 bases between. The CDR3 totals 16 residues. Germline V lookup: CDR1 SEHNR, CDR2 FQNEAQ (reference sequence). CDR3 amino acids: CASSLSLGFNSYEQYF. The CDR3 region has the DNA TGTGCCAGCAGCTTATCTTTAGGCTTCAACTCCTACGAGCAGTACTTC.

The gene calls are TRBV10-3 and TRBJ1-1; weak D call: TRBD1 (5 bases). The CDR3 consists of 14 residues. Germline V lookup: CDR1 ENHRY, CDR2 SYGVKD. The V end was cut by 7 bases, the J end by 1 base, with 13 bases between. The CDR3 bases are TGTGCCATCACCGCGACAGAATCGAACACTGAAGCTTTCTTT. This translates into CAITATESNTEAFF.

This chain joins TRBV30 and TRBJ2-1; D unclear. The CDR3 runs 12 residues. The germline CDR1 and CDR2 sequences are GTSNPN and SVGIG (reference sequence). V lost 1 base and J lost 10, with 11 bases in between. The CDR3 DNA reads as TGTGCCTGGAGTGCGGGCAGGATAGAGCAGTTCTTC. Protein sequence: CAWSAGRIEQFF.

The genes are TRBV7-9 and TRBJ1-6; 10 nucleotides agree with TRBD1. The germline V gene has CDR1 SEHNR and CDR2 FQNEAQ (reference sequence). V lost 2 bases, J lost 8 bases, and 3 bases stayed unmatched. The CDR3 spans 15 residues. CDR3 DNA: TGTGCCAGCAGCTTATCGGACAGGGGGGATTCACCCCTCCACTTT. Amino acids: CASSLSDRGDSPLHF. Full variable domain (outside the CDR3, taken from reference TRBV7-9 and TRBJ1-6): DTGVSQNPRHKITKRGQNVTFRCDPISEHNRLYWYRQTLGQGPEFLTYFQNEAQLEKSRLLSDRFSAERPKGSFSTLEIQRTEQGDSAMYLCASSLSDRGDSPLHFGNGTRLTVT.

In nucleotides, the CDR3 is TGTGCCAGCAGCGGGGGGGCCGTCGATGAGCAGTTCTTC. This translates into CASSGGAVDEQFF. The chain couples TRBV9 to TRBJ2-1; tentatively, D is TRBD1 or TRBD2 (6 bases each). Trimming left V 3 bases short and J 8 bases short, with 12 bases between. Germline CDR1 is SGDLS and CDR2 is YYNGEE. The CDR3 contains 13 residues. Full variable domain (remainder filled in from reference TRBV9 and TRBJ2-1): DSGVTQTPKHLITATGQRVTLRCSPRSGDLSVYWYQQSLDQGLQFLIQYYNGEERAKGNILERFSAQQFPDLHSELNLSSLELGDSALYFCASSGGAVDEQFFGPGTRLTVL.

This clone was counted a single time. The V call is TRBV10-3, the J call TRBJ2-7; D is ambiguous. V lost 4 bases and J lost 5, with 9 bases in between. The CDR3 is 12 residues long. Germline values: CDR1 ENHRY, CDR2 SYGVKD. DNA for the CDR3: TGTGCCATCAGTGGGGAAGGGAACGAGCAGTACTTC. Protein sequence: CAISGEGNEQYF.

The rearrangement joins TRBV6-6 to TRBJ2-7; 12 nucleotides align to TRBD1. Germline trimming cut 5 bases from V and 7 bases from J; bases unmatched to any gene: 12. The CDR3 is made up of 16 amino acids. Germline-derived CDR1 and CDR2 are MNHNY and SVGAGI (reference sequence). For the CDR3, the DNA is TGTGCCAGCAGTCCTACGGGACAGGGGGCCTCGAGGGAGCAGTACTTC. This gives the protein CASSPTGQGASREQYF.